A single sample gave rise to the 2 T cell receptor beta chains below, sequenced in a study of brain T cells in children with intractable seizures. The method was immunoSEQ multiplex PCR; TCRdb's version includes in-frame clones alone and lacks a portion of them. Of around 70,000 clones listed, around 93% are singletons. Sample: peripheral blood, taken at surgery. The source of these receptors is a boy in the first two years of life with tuberous sclerosis and intractable seizures.

This rearrangement joins TRBV9 to TRBJ2-5; TRBD1 matches at 8 bases. V dropped 0 bases and J dropped 6; count of bases not matched to a gene: 4. The CDR3 totals 14 residues. CDR1 and CDR2 (germline): SGDLS, YYNGEE. The CDR3 loop reads CASSVGTGKKTQYF. The CDR3 DNA sequence: TGTGCCAGCAGCGTAGGGACAGGGAAAAAGACCCAGTACTTC.

V is TRBV3-1 (or the pseudogene TRBV3-2) and J is TRBJ1-2, with D unclear. This CDR3 has 14 residues. V was clipped by 1 base and J by 5 bases, with 11 bases between them. CDR1 and CDR2 from the germline V gene are LGHDT and YNNKEL (reference sequence). For the CDR3, the DNA is TGTGCCAGCAGCCAAGGGGCCCGTGATTATGGCTACACCTTC. The encoded protein is CASSQGARDYGYTF.